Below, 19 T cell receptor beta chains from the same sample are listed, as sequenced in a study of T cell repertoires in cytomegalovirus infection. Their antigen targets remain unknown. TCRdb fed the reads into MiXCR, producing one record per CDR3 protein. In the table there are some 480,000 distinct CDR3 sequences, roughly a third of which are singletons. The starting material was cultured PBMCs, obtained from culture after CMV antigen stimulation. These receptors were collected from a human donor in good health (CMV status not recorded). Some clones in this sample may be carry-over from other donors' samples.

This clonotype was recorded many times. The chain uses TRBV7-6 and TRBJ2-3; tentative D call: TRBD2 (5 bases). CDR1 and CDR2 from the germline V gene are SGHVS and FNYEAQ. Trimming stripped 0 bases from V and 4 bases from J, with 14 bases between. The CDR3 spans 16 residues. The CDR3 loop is CASSLAGGSRADTQYF. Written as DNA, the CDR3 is TGTGCCAGCAGCTTAGCAGGCGGATCGAGGGCAGATACGCAGTATTTT.

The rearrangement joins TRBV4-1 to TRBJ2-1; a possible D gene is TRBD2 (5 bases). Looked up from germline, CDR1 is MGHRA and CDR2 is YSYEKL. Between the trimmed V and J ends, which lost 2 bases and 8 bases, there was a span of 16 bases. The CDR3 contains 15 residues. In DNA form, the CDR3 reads TGCGCCAGCAGCCAACTGGGCCGGGAATTCGATGAGCAGTTCTTC. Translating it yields CASSQLGREFDEQFF.

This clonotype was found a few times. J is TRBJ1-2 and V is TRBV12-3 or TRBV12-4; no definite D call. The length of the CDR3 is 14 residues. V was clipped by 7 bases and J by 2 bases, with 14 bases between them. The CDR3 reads CASTSSGSNYGYTF. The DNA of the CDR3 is TGTGCCAGCACAAGCTCGGGTTCCAACTATGGCTACACCTTC.

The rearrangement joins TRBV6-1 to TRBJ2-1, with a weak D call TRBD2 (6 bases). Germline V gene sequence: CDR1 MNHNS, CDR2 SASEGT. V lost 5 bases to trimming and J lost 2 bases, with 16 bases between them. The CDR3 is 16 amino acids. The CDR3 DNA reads TGTGCCAGCAGTCCGTCCGGGACTCAAACCTACAATGAGCAGTTCTTC. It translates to CASSPSGTQTYNEQFF.

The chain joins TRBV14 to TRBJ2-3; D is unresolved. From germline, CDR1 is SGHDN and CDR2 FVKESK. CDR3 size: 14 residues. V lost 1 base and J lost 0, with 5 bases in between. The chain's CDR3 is CASSQVPSTDTQYF. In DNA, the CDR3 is TGTGCCAGCAGCCAAGTCCCGAGCACAGATACGCAGTATTTT.

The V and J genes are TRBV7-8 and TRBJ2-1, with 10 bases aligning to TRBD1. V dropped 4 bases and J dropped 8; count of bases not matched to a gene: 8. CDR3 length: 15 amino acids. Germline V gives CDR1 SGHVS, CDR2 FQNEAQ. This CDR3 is CASSYPGQGLHEQFF. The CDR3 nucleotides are TGTGCCAGCAGCTATCCGGGACAGGGGTTACATGAGCAGTTCTTC.

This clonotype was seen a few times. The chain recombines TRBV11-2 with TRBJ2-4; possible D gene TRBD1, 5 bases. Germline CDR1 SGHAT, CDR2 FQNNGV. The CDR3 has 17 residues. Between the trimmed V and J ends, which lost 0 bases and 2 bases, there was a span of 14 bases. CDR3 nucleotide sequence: TGTGCCAGCAGCTTAGAGGGGCCTCTTCGGACCAAAAACATTCAGTACTTC. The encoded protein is CASSLEGPLRTKNIQYF.

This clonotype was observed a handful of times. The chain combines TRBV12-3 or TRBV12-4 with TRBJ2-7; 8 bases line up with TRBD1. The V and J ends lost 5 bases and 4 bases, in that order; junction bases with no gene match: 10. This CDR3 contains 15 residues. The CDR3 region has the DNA TGTGCCAGCAGTGAGACAGGGACAGGCGGATACGAGCAGTACTTC. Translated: CASSETGTGGYEQYF.

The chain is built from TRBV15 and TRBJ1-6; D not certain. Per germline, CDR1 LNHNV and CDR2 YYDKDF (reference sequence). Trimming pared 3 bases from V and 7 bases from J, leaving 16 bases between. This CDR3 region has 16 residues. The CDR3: CATSSDGGSRNSPLHF. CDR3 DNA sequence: TGTGCCACCAGCAGTGATGGTGGCAGTAGAAATTCACCCCTCCACTTT. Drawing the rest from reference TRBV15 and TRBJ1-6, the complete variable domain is DAMVIQNPRYQVTQFGKPVTLSCSQTLNHNVMYWYQQKSSQAPKLLFHYYDKDFNNEADTPDNFQSRRPNTSFCFLDIRSPGLGDTAMYLCATSSDGGSRNSPLHFGNGTRLTVT.

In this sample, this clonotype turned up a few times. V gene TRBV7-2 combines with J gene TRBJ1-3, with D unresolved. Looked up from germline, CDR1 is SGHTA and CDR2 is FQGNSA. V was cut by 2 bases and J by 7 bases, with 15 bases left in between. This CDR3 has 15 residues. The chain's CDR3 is CASSLPRVVGNTIYF. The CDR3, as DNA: TGTGCCAGCAGCTTACCCCGAGTTGTTGGGAACACCATATATTTT.

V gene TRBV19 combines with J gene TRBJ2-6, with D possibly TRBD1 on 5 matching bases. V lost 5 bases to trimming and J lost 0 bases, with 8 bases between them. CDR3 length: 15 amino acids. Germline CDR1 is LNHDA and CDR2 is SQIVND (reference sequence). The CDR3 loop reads CASSVTVSGANVLTF. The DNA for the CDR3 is TGTGCCAGTAGTGTGACAGTCTCTGGGGCCAACGTCCTGACTTTC.

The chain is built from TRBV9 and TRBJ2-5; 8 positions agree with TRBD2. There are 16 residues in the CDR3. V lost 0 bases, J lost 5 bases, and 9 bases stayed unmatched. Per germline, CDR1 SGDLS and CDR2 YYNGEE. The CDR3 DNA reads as TGTGCCAGCAGCGTAGGGTTGGCGGGAGGTAGTGAGACCCAGTACTTC. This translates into CASSVGLAGGSETQYF. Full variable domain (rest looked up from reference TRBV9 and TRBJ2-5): DSGVTQTPKHLITATGQRVTLRCSPRSGDLSVYWYQQSLDQGLQFLIQYYNGEERAKGNILERFSAQQFPDLHSELNLSSLELGDSALYFCASSVGLAGGSETQYFGPGTRLLVL.

The CDR3 sequence is CASSQDSESQAYEQYF. CDR3 nucleotide sequence: TGCGCCAGCAGCCAAGATTCAGAGAGCCAGGCCTACGAGCAGTACTTC. The chain joins TRBV4-3 to TRBJ2-7; D ambiguous. The CDR3 is 16 residues long. The V gene's germline CDR1 is LGHNA and CDR2 YSLEER. Trimming removed 0 bases at V and 2 bases at J, with 14 bases between.

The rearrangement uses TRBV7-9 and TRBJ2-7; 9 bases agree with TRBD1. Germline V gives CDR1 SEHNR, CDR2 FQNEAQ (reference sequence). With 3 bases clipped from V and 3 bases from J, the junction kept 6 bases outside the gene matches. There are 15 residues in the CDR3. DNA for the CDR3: TGTGCCAGCAGCTTTAAGGTGGACAGGGGCTACGAGCAGTACTTC. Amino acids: CASSFKVDRGYEQYF.

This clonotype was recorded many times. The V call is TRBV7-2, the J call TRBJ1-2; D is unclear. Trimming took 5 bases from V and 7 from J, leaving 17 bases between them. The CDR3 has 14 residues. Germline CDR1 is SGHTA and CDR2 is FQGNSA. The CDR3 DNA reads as TGTGCCAGCAGCCTCTATGACACGTTCGGTGGCTACACCTTC. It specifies CASSLYDTFGGYTF.

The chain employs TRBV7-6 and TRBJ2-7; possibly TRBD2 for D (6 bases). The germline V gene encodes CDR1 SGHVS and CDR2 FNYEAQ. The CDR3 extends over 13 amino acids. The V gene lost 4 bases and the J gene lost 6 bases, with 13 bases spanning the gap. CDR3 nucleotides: TGTGCCAGCAGCTACCCGGGAGCTAGCGAGCAGTACGTC. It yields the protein CASSYPGASEQYV.

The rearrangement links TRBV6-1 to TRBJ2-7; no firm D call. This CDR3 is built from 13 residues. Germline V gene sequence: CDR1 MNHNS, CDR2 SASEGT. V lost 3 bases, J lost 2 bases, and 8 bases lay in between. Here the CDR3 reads CASSEGRTYEQYF. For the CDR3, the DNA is TGTGCCAGCAGTGAGGGCAGAACCTACGAGCAGTACTTC.

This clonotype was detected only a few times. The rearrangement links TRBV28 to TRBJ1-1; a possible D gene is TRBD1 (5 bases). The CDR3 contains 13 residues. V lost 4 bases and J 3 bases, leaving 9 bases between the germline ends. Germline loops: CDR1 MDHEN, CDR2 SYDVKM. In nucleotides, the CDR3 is TGTGCCAGCAGTTACATGGGGGACACTGAAGCTTTCTTT. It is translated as CASSYMGDTEAFF.

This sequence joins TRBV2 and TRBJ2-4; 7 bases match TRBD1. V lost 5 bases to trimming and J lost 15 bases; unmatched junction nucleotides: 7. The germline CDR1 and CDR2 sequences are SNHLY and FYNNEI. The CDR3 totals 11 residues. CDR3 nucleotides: TGTGCCAGCAGTCCCAGGACAGGATGGTACTTC. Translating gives CASSPRTGWYF.